This T cell receptor beta chain was retrieved from a study of blood T cell repertoires in COVID-19. In this sample, this clone turned up a few times. Other DNA sequences of this sample code for an identical CDR3. The CDR3 consists of 14 residues. The germline V gene has CDR1 MGHRA and CDR2 YSYEKL. V shed 0 bases and J shed 4 bases, with 9 bases lying between them. Recruitment covered about 26 US areas and drew participants whose ages spanned roughly 18 to 100 years. Grouping used clinical history reported by participants in a survey and questionnaire. Before being deemed recovered, Cohort 3 donors had two negative PCRs, clearance, or symptom resolution. Repertoires were generated with immunoSEQ multiplex PCR, while TCRdb's copy carries only in-frame clones and drops some. This sample yields some 180,000 clones, of which approximately 85% are seen a single time; roughly 6.2% belongs to the top ten.

Sequencing used PBMCs or T cells enriched from blood (not recorded which). The chain employs TRBV4-1 and TRBJ1-2; D might be TRBD1 (5 bases). This sequence was found in a middle-aged man who had recovered from COVID-19. CDR3 in amino acids: CASSQDRGGYGYTF. In DNA, the CDR3 is TGCGCCAGCAGCCAAGATAGGGGTGGCTATGGCTACACCTTC.